Given below is one T cell receptor beta chain in context. The data stem from a study of blood T cell repertoires in COVID-19. About the study: PBMCs, B-cell-depleted T cells, or T cells were the source of the cDNA or gDNA that made up the material.

CDR3 length: 15 residues. V trimming: 5 bases; J trimming: 0 bases; junction bases outside the gene matches: 2. Germline CDR1 SGHTS, CDR2 YDEGEE. Data came from immunoSEQ multiplex PCR; TCRdb stores just in-frame clones and leaves some out. The data contain roughly 49,000 clones, 83% of them seen just once; the ten biggest clones take up roughly 17%. Sequenced material: peripheral blood. The TCR sequence derives from a man between 35 and 55 years old with acute or convalescent COVID-19. V and J are TRBV5-8 and TRBJ2-6; 7 positions agree with TRBD2. The DNA for the CDR3 is TGTGCCAGCAGGGGAGGGTTCTCTGGGGCCAACGTCCTGACTTTC. Translation: CASRGGFSGANVLTF.